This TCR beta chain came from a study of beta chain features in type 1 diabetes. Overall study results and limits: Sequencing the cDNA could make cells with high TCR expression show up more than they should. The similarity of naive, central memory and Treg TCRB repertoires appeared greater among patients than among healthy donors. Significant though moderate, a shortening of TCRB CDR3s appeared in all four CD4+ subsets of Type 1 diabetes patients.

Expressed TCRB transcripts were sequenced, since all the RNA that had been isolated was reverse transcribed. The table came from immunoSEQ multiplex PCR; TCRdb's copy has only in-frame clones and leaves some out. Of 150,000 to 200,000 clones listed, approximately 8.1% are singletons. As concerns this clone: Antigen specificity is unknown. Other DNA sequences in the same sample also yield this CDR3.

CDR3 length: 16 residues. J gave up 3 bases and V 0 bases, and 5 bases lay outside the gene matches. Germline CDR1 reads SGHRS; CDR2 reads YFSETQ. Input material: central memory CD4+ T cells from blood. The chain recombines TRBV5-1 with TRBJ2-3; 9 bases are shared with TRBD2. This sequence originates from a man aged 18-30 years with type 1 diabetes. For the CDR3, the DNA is TGCGCCAGCAGCTTGGGGACTAGCGAGTCGACAGATACGCAGTATTTT. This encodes CASSLGTSESTDTQYF.